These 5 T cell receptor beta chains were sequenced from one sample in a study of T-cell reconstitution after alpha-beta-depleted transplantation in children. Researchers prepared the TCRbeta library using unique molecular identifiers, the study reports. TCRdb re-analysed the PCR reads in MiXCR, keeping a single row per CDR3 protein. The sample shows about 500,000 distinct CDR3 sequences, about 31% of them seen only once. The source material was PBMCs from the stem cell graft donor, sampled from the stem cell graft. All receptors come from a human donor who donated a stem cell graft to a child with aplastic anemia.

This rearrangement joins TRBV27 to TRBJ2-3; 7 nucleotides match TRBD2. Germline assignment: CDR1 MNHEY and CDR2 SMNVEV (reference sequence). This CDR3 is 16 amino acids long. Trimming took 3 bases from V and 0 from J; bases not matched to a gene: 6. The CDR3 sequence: CASSFLASGSTDTQYF. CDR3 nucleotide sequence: TGTGCCAGCAGTTTTTTAGCTAGCGGAAGCACAGATACGCAGTATTTT.

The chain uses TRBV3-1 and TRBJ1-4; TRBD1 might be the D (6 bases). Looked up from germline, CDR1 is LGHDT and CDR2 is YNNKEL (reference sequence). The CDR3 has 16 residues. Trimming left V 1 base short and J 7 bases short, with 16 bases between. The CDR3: CASSQALPGAGEKLFF. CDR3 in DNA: TGTGCCAGCAGCCAAGCACTGCCGGGGGCCGGTGAAAAACTGTTTTTT.

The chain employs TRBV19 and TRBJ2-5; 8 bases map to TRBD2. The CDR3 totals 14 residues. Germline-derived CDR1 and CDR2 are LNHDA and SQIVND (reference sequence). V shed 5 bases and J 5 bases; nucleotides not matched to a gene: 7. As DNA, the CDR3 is TGTGCCAGTAGTGAGGGACTAGATCACGAGACCCAGTACTTC. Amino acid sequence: CASSEGLDHETQYF. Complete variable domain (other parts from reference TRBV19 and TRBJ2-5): DGGITQSPKYLFRKEGQNVTLSCEQNLNHDAMYWYRQDPGQGLRLIYYSQIVNDFQKGDIAEGYSVSREKKESFPLTVTSAQKNPTAFYLCASSEGLDHETQYFGPGTRLLVL.

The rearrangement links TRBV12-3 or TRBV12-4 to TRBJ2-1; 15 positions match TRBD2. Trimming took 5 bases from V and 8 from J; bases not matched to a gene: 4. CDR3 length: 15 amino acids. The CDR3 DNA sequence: TGTGCCAGCAGTGGACTAGCGGGAGGGCCCTATGAGCAGTTCTTC. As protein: CASSGLAGGPYEQFF.

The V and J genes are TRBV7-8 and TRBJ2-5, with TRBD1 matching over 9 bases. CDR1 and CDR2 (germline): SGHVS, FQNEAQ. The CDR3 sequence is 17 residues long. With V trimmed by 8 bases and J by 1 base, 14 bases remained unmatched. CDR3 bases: TGTGCCAGCGGAGCAATTGGGACAGGGAACTTCCAAGAGACCCAGTACTTC. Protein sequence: CASGAIGTGNFQETQYF. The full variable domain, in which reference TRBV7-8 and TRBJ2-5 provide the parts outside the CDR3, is GAGVSQSPRYKVAKRGQDVALRCDPISGHVSLFWYQQALGQGPEFLTYFQNEAQLDKSGLPSDRFFAERPEGSVSTLKIQRTQQEDSAVYLCASGAIGTGNFQETQYFGPGTRLLVL.